One sample yielded the 4 T cell receptor beta chains listed below, sequenced in a study of blood T cell repertoires in COVID-19. Only in-frame clones appear in the TCRdb table, and some are missing; sequencing was by immunoSEQ multiplex PCR. The sample carries 200,000 to 250,000 clones, under 85% recorded once. Sequenced sample: peripheral blood. These receptor sequences come from a man younger than 45 who had recovered from COVID-19.

The chain carries TRBV5-4 and TRBJ2-1, with TRBD1 matching over 10 bases. Germline-derived CDR1 and CDR2 are SGHNT and YYREEE (reference sequence). The CDR3 extends over 14 amino acids. V was clipped by 4 bases and J by 5 bases; unmatched bases: 3. This chain's CDR3 is CASSRQGANNEQFF. CDR3 sequence (DNA): TGTGCCAGCAGCCGACAGGGGGCCAACAATGAGCAGTTCTTC.

J is TRBJ1-6 and V is TRBV19; 7 nucleotides line up with TRBD1. The V gene end was trimmed by 3 bases and the J gene end by 12 bases; junction bases not matched to a gene: 14. The germline V gene encodes CDR1 LNHDA and CDR2 SQIVND (reference sequence). The CDR3 spans 16 residues. The CDR3 DNA follows: TGTGCCAGTAGTATTGGGACAGCCGGGGGAGTAGAACCCCTCCACTTT. Protein product: CASSIGTAGGVEPLHF.

This chain connects TRBV2 to TRBJ2-5; possibly TRBD1 for D (5 bases). The germline CDR1 and CDR2 sequences are SNHLY and FYNNEI. The V end was cut by 3 bases, the J end by 9 bases, with 14 bases between. The CDR3 is made up of 13 amino acids. For the CDR3, the DNA is TGTGCCAGCAGTGACCAAGGGGATGGGGCCCAGTACTTC. This gives the protein CASSDQGDGAQYF.

This chain uses TRBV3-1 (or the pseudogene TRBV3-2) with TRBJ1-2; TRBD1 aligns across 9 bases. The CDR3 is 14 amino acids. J gave up 13 bases and V 1 base, and 10 bases lay outside the gene matches. Germline loops: CDR1 LGHDT, CDR2 YNNKEL (reference sequence). The CDR3 DNA reads TGTGCCAGCAGCCAAGTGACAGGGGGGGAGGGGTGCACCTTC. This sequence encodes CASSQVTGGEGCTF.